This T cell receptor beta chain was identified in a study of cytomegalovirus exposure and HLA in healthy donors. The CDR3 contains 14 residues. Germline V gene sequence: CDR1 MDHEN, CDR2 SYDVKM. Trimming cost V 10 bases and J 0 bases, with 13 bases left between them. PCR involved 60 Vbeta and 13 Jbeta primers. Measured with immunoSEQ multiplex PCR; TCRdb has only the in-frame clones, and not every one. The sample carries more than 140,000 clones, about 77% recorded once. The TCR sequence derives from a female donor in good health and CMV-seronegative. Sequencing was performed on PBMCs. The chain couples TRBV28 to TRBJ1-5; D gene ambiguous. The CDR3 loop is CAIGENHSNQPQHF. Written as DNA, the CDR3 is TGTGCCATCGGGGAGAATCATAGCAATCAGCCCCAGCATTTT.